Below, 21 T cell receptor beta chains from the same sample are listed, as sequenced in a study of shared clonotypes between healthy human individuals. TCRdb keeps only in-frame clones here, not all; method: immunoSEQ multiplex PCR. The sample has roughly 1,100,000 clones, 60% to 80% seen once. The sequenced sample consisted of memory CD4+ T cells sorted from blood. Stated subset: CD45RA-negative fraction. All receptors come from a man in his late teens or twenties in good health.

The chain employs TRBV4-1 and TRBJ1-5; tentative D call: TRBD1 (5 bases). Germline CDR1 reads MGHRA; CDR2 reads YSYEKL. The CDR3 runs 14 residues. Deletions cut 2 bases from V and 0 bases from J, with 5 bases between. CDR3 in DNA: TGCGCCAGCAGCCAACAGGGTAGCAATCAGCCCCAGCATTTT. Translation gives CASSQQGSNQPQHF.

V and J are TRBV7-9 and TRBJ1-1, with D unresolved. The CDR3 spans 15 residues. Germline CDR1 reads SEHNR; CDR2 reads FQNEAQ (reference sequence). V was clipped by 5 bases and J by 6 bases, with 19 bases between them. CDR3 region: CASSPPRQAGPEAFF. CDR3 nucleotide sequence: TGTGCCAGCAGCCCGCCGAGGCAGGCTGGCCCTGAAGCTTTCTTT.

A single count supports this clone. The J gene is TRBJ2-1, the V gene TRBV9; 11 nucleotides align to TRBD2. The CDR3 spans 15 residues. V trimming: 1 base; J trimming: 7 bases; junction bases outside the gene matches: 4. CDR1 is SGDLS, CDR2 YYNGEE, per germline. Here the CDR3 DNA reads TGTGCCAGCAGCGTAACTAGCGGGAGTGCTAATGAGCAGTTCTTC. Translated: CASSVTSGSANEQFF.

The J gene is TRBJ2-4, the V gene TRBV23-1; 7 bases are shared with TRBD1. TRBV23-1 is an ORF, with its function uncertain. After removal of 2 bases from V and 0 bases from J, the junction contained 16 bases not matched to a gene. The CDR3 loop spans 20 amino acids. CDR3: CASSQRGQGWDGIAKNIQYF. The CDR3 region has the DNA TGCGCCAGCAGTCAAAGGGGGCAAGGGTGGGATGGAATAGCCAAAAACATTCAGTACTTC.

This chain links TRBV6-1 with TRBJ2-2, with D unclear. Trimming stripped 0 bases from V and 3 bases from J, with 8 bases between. Looked up from germline, CDR1 is MNHNS and CDR2 is SASEGT. The CDR3 sequence is 15 residues long. In nucleotides, the CDR3 is TGTGCCAGCAGTGAAGCGCTGGGCTACACCGGGGAGCTGTTTTTT. It encodes CASSEALGYTGELFF.

Worth noting for this clone: The sample contains more than one DNA sequence encoding this CDR3. The chain has TRBV9 and TRBJ2-5, with TRBD1 matching over 7 bases. V was pared by 3 bases and J by 5 bases, with 4 bases of the junction left unmatched. Germline CDR1 SGDLS, CDR2 YYNGEE. This CDR3 comprises 13 residues. CDR3 loop: CASSAGQTETQYF. Written as DNA, the CDR3 is TGTGCCAGCAGCGCGGGACAGACGGAGACCCAGTACTTC.

This clone was observed a handful of times. The V and J genes are TRBV7-9 and TRBJ2-1, with unresolved D. The CDR3 has 16 amino acids. The ends were cut back, 2 bases at V and 5 bases at J, with 16 bases in the middle. Germline V gene lookup returns CDR1 SEHNR and CDR2 FQNEAQ (reference sequence). The CDR3 protein is CASSLSARQDDNEQFF. CDR3 bases: TGTGCCAGCAGCTTATCGGCGCGACAAGACGACAATGAGCAGTTCTTC.

V and J are TRBV9 and TRBJ2-5; 9 bases match TRBD1. This CDR3 contains 15 residues. Germline CDR1 SGDLS, CDR2 YYNGEE. Unmatched junction bases numbered 7, after V lost 3 bases and J lost 4 bases. This CDR3 is CASSDSTGGVETQYF. The CDR3 DNA sequence: TGTGCCAGCAGCGACTCCACAGGGGGCGTAGAGACCCAGTACTTC.

The chain uses TRBV5-1 and TRBJ2-7; D ambiguous. The length of the CDR3 is 12 residues. Germline assignment: CDR1 SGHRS and CDR2 YFSETQ. V lost 1 base and J lost 7, with 9 bases in between. The CDR3 sequence: CASSLMVGEQYF. The CDR3 coding sequence is TGCGCCAGCAGCTTGATGGTGGGAGAGCAGTACTTC.

The DNA of the CDR3 is TGTGCCAGCAGCTTATACAATGGGTACGAGCAGTACTTC. Residues: CASSLYNGYEQYF. The chain carries TRBV7-2 and TRBJ2-7, with D hard to call. The CDR3 length is 13 residues. Germline assignment: CDR1 SGHTA and CDR2 FQGNSA. V gave up 2 bases and J gave up 4 bases, with 9 bases separating them.

For the CDR3, the DNA is TGTGCCAGCAGCTGGGGGACAGGGGACTTCGCGTACGAGCAGTACTTC. This encodes CASSWGTGDFAYEQYF. V gene TRBV5-4 combines with J gene TRBJ2-7; 10 nucleotides align to TRBD1. The germline V gene encodes CDR1 SGHNT and CDR2 YYREEE (reference sequence). The CDR3 has 16 residues. The trim removed 3 bases at V and 4 bases at J, leaving 10 bases unmatched.

Only one count was recorded for this clone. The V and J genes are TRBV6-1 and TRBJ1-1, with D uncertain. V was trimmed by 6 bases and J by 10 bases, leaving 18 bases between them. The CDR3 has 13 amino acids. The germline V gene has CDR1 MNHNS and CDR2 SASEGT. The CDR3 reads CASRVYINPSAFF. CDR3 coding DNA: TGTGCCAGCAGAGTATATATTAACCCGTCAGCTTTCTTT.

The chain employs TRBV6-1 and TRBJ1-2, with D maybe TRBD1 (6 bases). The V end lost 4 bases, the J end lost 4 bases, and 19 bases lay between the germline ends. This CDR3 spans 16 amino acids. Germline CDR1 reads MNHNS; CDR2 reads SASEGT. The CDR3 loop reads CASSGIQQQGPYGYTF. The CDR3 bases are TGTGCCAGCAGTGGGATCCAACAACAGGGACCCTATGGCTACACCTTC.

As concerns this clone: The identical CDR3 is also encoded by other nucleotide sequences in the sample. The rearrangement joins TRBV6-1 to TRBJ2-2; D unclear. V was trimmed by 6 bases and J by 2 bases, leaving 10 bases between them. This CDR3 comprises 14 residues. Germline CDR1 and CDR2: MNHNS and SASEGT. The CDR3 region is CASSLDSNTGELFF. The CDR3 DNA sequence: TGTGCCAGCAGCTTAGACTCTAACACCGGGGAGCTGTTTTTT.

This clone was picked up a small number of times. V and J are TRBV11-2 and TRBJ1-4, with a weak D call TRBD1 (5 bases). Trimming pared 5 bases from V and 6 bases from J, leaving 16 bases between. Germline lookup yields CDR1 SGHAT and CDR2 FQNNGV. The CDR3 loop spans 15 amino acids. CDR3 sequence reads: CASSPGQVQHEKLFF. DNA for the CDR3: TGTGCCAGCAGCCCCGGACAAGTCCAGCATGAAAAACTGTTTTTT.

This clone was found once. Other DNA sequences in the sample encode the same CDR3. The chain carries TRBV5-1 and TRBJ2-7; 8 bases line up with TRBD2. This CDR3 is 14 amino acids long. Germline values: CDR1 SGHRS, CDR2 YFSETQ. The trim removed 0 bases at V and 4 bases at J, leaving 3 bases unmatched. The chain's CDR3 is CASSLAGGTYEQYF. CDR3 DNA sequence: TGCGCCAGCAGCTTGGCGGGAGGGACTTACGAGCAGTACTTC.

V and J are TRBV7-6 and TRBJ2-5; D is possibly TRBD2 (6 bases). Trimming pared 1 base from V and 5 bases from J, leaving 11 bases between. The CDR3 loop spans 14 amino acids. Germline CDR1 reads SGHVS; CDR2 reads FNYEAQ. The CDR3 reads CASSLVGLAETQYF. The CDR3 DNA follows: TGTGCCAGCAGCTTAGTAGGTCTAGCGGAGACCCAGTACTTC.

The chain uses TRBV4-1 and TRBJ2-3, with D possibly being TRBD1 (6 bases). Trimming stripped 3 bases from V and 4 bases from J, with 14 bases between. This CDR3 comprises 15 residues. Germline V gives CDR1 MGHRA, CDR2 YSYEKL. This CDR3 is CASSHLTGSSDTQYF. CDR3 bases: TGCGCCAGCAGCCACCTCACAGGGTCCTCAGATACGCAGTATTTT.

CDR3 region: CASSIRTGEGRSNQPQHF. In DNA, the CDR3 is TGTGCCAGCAGCATTAGGACAGGGGAGGGACGGAGCAATCAGCCCCAGCATTTT. V is TRBV21-1 and J is TRBJ1-5; the table's D call, TRBD1, was not checked against the DNA. TRBV21-1 is designated a pseudogene. The length of the CDR3 is 18 residues.

The chain employs TRBV27 and TRBJ1-1, with unresolved D. V dropped 6 bases and J dropped 3 bases, with 14 bases sitting between them. The CDR3 consists of 14 residues. Germline assignment: CDR1 MNHEY and CDR2 SMNVEV (reference sequence). This chain's CDR3 is CASSRHDGDTEAFF. CDR3 bases: TGTGCCAGCAGCCGTCATGATGGGGACACTGAAGCTTTCTTT.

This clone has just a few counts. The chain couples TRBV5-6 to TRBJ1-4; tentatively, D is TRBD1 (6 bases). The CDR3 sequence is 14 residues long. CDR1 is SGHDT and CDR2 is YYEEEE in the germline V gene. V lost 0 bases and J lost 10, with 13 bases in between. The CDR3 DNA is TGTGCCAGCAGCTTGGGACAGGCTCCGAGAAAACTGTTTTTT. Amino acid sequence: CASSLGQAPRKLFF.